This TCR beta chain was sequenced during a study of CD8+ T cells in alopecia areata (dated by TCRdb to about 2018). With regard to the full study: Treated patients were enrolled in an open-label pilot trial of oral tofacitinib at 5 to 10 mg twice daily for moderate-to-severe alopecia areata. Patients received tofacitinib for 6 to 18 months and were then followed off drug for 6 months to check for delayed response and recurrence. For the treated patients, the SALT score, which quantifies what percentage of scalp surface area is affected, served as the measure of disease severity. In both human patients and the C3H/HeJ mouse model, the study applied high-throughput TCRbeta sequencing to look at T cell clonal expansion in alopecia areata. In humans, TCRbeta sequencing was performed on scalp tissue and on sorted CD4+ and CD8+ peripheral blood T cells from healthy controls and from patients with patchy or totalis/universalis alopecia areata. Tofacitinib-treated patients had biopsies at baseline and at 4 and 24 weeks of treatment, with a later scalp biopsy in several patients. Scalp clonality was compared among normal scalp (n=4), patchy alopecia areata scalp (n=8), and alopecia totalis/universalis scalp (n=8). The RNA source kit depended on sample type: the PAXgene miRNA kit for fixed scalp, the miRNeasy kit for PBMCs, and the RNeasy kit for mouse skin. TCRbeta CDR3 regions were amplified by immunoSEQ multiplex PCR with 35 Vbeta forward and 13 Jbeta reverse primers.

Libraries were built with the immunoSEQ multiplex PCR assay. RNA was extracted from all samples and reverse transcribed into cDNA, which served as template for TCR sequencing. SuperScript III was used to make first-strand cDNA, primed with a 2:1 mix of oligo-dT and random hexamers. Amplification bias was assessed with a synthetic immune receptor repertoire, and residual bias was removed computationally. Per the original workflow: Raw reads were preprocessed for error removal, and CDR3 was defined according to IMGT conventions as running from the conserved cysteine to phenylalanine. To get clonality, Shannon entropy was normalized by log2 of the number of productive unique TCRs and the result was subtracted from 1. Whether scalp clones were CD4 or CD8 was inferred by matching scalp TCRbeta sequences against CD4 and CD8 repertoires sorted from blood. In TCRdb, the immuneACCESS table is reduced to in-frame sequences with V and J assigned. These tables do not hold every clone; where another copy was compared, an unresolved V gene accounts for under half, and the others remain unexplained. V and J calls plus clone size are reproduced from that table; the DNA served to infer D and trimming. Here the sample has over 120,000 clones; around half occur a single time. In total, the top ten clones hold approximately 15% of the sample.

This clone has more than one count but fewer than ten. The clone's antigen remains unknown. The record has no base qualities; no much larger clone is one base away. Overall study outcomes, separate from this receptor: Higher clonality and more expanded CD8+ clones were observed in lesional scalp than in normal scalp, particularly in alopecia totalis/universalis, a finding suggestive of antigenic drive. Because the treated cohort was small and had only one nonresponder, larger studies are needed to examine links between baseline CD8+ expansion and response. Shared TCR sequences between patients were less evident than in mice, which may be partly attributable to HLA diversity in the patient population. Scalp clonality and the number of expanded CD8+ clones among the top 100 scalp clones were significantly decreased by tofacitinib. During tofacitinib treatment, many expanded lesional clones stuck around in both scalp and blood, and this persistence may partly explain why relapse happens after treatment is stopped. Unlike mouse skin, which is dominated by gammadelta T cells, normal human skin has resident alphabeta T cells that are also sequenced, and this complicates analysis of the scalp TCR repertoire.

According to the study, the label for this sample's time point signals: more than three weeks on oral tofacitinib. The treatment or condition label, read with the paper, signifies: oral pan-JAK inhibitor, 5-10 mg twice daily. Lesional scalp punch biopsies and peripheral blood were collected from alopecia areata patients. PBMCs were isolated by density centrifugation and stained for CD3, CD4 and CD8, and CD4+ and CD8+ T cells were sorted on a FACSAria. There are 17 amino acids in the CDR3, from cysteine to phenylalanine inclusive. The retained sequence is limited to the CDR3, 51 bases, with the frame set at the first base. Looking up the germline V gene yields CDR1 MNHNS and CDR2 SASEGT. After removal of 4 bases from V and 0 bases from J, the junction retains 8 bases not matched to a gene.

This receptor was taken from a human donor with alopecia areata. This sequence uses TRBV6-1 and TRBJ1-5; 8 of the junction bases match TRBD1. Specimen: CD8+ T cells sorted from blood, collected at week 4, from a patient treated with tofacitinib. At the DNA level, the sequence is TGTGCCAGCAGTGTCTCCGGACAGGGAAATAGCAATCAGCCCCAGCATTTT. This is translated as CASSVSGQGNSNQPQHF.